This TCR beta chain was sequenced in a study of blood T cell repertoires in COVID-19. The CDR3 contains 15 residues. Germline CDR1 reads LNHDA; CDR2 reads SQIVND (reference sequence). Trimming took 5 bases from V and 5 from J, leaving 16 bases between them. Repertoires were generated with immunoSEQ multiplex PCR, while TCRdb's copy carries only in-frame clones and drops some. Of roughly 140,000 clones listed, 80% to 90% are singletons. Ages ranged from roughly 18 to 100 years, with residence in under 25 US areas. Donors of Cohort 3 who recovered were those that had two negative PCRs, clearance, or symptom resolution.

The receptor was derived from a man aged 45 to 65 who had recovered from COVID-19. The sequenced sample was PBMCs or T cells enriched from blood (not recorded which). The chain recombines TRBV19 with TRBJ1-5; no clear D gene. CDR3 in DNA: TGTGCCAGTAGTGGGTTAGCAACCTTGCATCAGCCCCAGCATTTT. This codes for CASSGLATLHQPQHF.